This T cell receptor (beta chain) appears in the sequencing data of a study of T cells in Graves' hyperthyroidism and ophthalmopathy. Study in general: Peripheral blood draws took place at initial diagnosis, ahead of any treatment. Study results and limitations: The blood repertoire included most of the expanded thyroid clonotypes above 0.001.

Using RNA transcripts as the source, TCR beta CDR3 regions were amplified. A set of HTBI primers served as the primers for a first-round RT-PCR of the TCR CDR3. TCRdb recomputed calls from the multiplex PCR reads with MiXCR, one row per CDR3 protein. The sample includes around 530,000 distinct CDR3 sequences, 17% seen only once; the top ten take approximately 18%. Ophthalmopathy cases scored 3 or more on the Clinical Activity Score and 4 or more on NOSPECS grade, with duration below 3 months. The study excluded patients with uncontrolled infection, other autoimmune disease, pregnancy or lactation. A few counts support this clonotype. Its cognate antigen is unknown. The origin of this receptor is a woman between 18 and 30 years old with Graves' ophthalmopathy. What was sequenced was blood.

The chain's CDR3 is CSVGGMNTEAFF. For the CDR3, the DNA is TGCAGCGTCGGAGGGATGAACACTGAAGCTTTCTTT. This chain links TRBV29-1 with TRBJ1-1; no clear D. Between the trimmed V and J ends, which lost 6 bases and 0 bases, there was a span of 8 bases. The CDR3 sequence is 12 residues long. Germline V lookup: CDR1 SQVTM, CDR2 ANQGSEA.